This paragraph covers one TCR beta chain sequence. This sample is part of a study of blood T cell repertoires in COVID-19. At the level of the study: Samples taken during acute and convalescent COVID-19 were collected in the United States, Italy and Spain. T cells, B-cell-depleted T cells, or PBMCs supplied cDNA or gDNA.

CDR3 size: 17 residues. Trimming left V 0 bases short and J 6 bases short, with 17 bases between. Germline V gene lookup returns CDR1 SEHNR and CDR2 FQNEAQ (reference sequence). Authors' data handling: Using reference gene primer amplification, nucleated cell counts were estimated. The data were produced by immunoSEQ multiplex PCR, yet TCRdb's version contains in-frame clones alone and is incomplete. Clone size and the V and J calls come from that table; the DNA yielded D and trimming. The table includes some 530,000 clones, 80% to 90% detected once. Sequencing was carried out using peripheral blood. The clonotype originates from a human donor in a cohort sampled during active COVID-19. The chain links TRBV7-9 to TRBJ2-2; tentatively, D is TRBD2 (6 bases). The CDR3 loop reads CASSLAFSGGGAGELFF. As DNA, the CDR3 is TGTGCCAGCAGCTTAGCCTTTTCGGGTGGAGGGGCCGGGGAGCTGTTTTTT.